This T cell receptor beta chain appears in the sequencing data of a study of blood T cell repertoires in COVID-19. The wider study: The samples span acute and convalescent COVID-19 from the United States, Italy and Spain. PBMCs, B-cell-depleted T cells, or T cells provided the cDNA or gDNA that made up the material.

Per the authors' pipeline: Estimates of nucleated cell counts were drawn from the amplification of reference gene primers. TCRdb's table, derived via immunoSEQ multiplex PCR, lists solely in-frame clones and lacks some. That table furnishes V, J and clone size, whereas the DNA furnished D and trimming. The sample carries approximately 240,000 clones, around 84% recorded once. Trimming at V came to 7 bases and at J to 7 bases, leaving 12 bases not matched to a gene. Germline assignment: CDR1 SGHTA and CDR2 FQGNSA. This CDR3 region has 15 residues. The chain joins TRBV7-2 to TRBJ2-1; 8 bases agree with TRBD2. The sample consisted of peripheral blood. The receptor comes from a woman aged 60 to 75 who had recovered from COVID-19. The CDR3 is CASNPGGAISNEQFF. CDR3 nucleotide sequence: TGTGCCAGCAACCCCGGGGGGGCCATCTCAAATGAGCAGTTCTTC.